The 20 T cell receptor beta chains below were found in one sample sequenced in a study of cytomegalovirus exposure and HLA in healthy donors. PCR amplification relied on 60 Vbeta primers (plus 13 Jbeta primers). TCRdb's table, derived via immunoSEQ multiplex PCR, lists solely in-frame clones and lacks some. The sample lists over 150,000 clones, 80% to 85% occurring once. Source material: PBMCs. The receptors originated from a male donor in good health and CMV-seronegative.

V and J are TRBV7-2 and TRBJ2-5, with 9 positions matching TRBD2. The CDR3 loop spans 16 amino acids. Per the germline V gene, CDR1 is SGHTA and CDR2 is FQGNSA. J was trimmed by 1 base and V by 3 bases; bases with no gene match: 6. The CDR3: CASSLVASGAQETQYF. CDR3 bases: TGTGCCAGCAGCTTGGTGGCTAGCGGGGCCCAAGAGACCCAGTACTTC.

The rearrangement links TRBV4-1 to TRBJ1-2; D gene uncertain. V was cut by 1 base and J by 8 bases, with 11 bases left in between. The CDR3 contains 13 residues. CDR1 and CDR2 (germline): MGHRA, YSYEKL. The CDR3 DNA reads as TGCGCCAGCAGCCAAGGTACAAATTGGGGCTACACCTTC. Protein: CASSQGTNWGYTF.

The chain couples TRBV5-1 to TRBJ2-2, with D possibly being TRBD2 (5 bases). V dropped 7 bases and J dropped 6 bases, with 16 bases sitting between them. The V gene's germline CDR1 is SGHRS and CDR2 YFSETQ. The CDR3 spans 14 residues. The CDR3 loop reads CASGFFGNAGELFF. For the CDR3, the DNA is TGCGCCAGCGGATTCTTCGGGAATGCCGGGGAGCTGTTTTTT. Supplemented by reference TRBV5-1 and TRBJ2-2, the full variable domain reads KAGVTQTPRYLIKTRGQQVTLSCSPISGHRSVSWYQQTPGQGLQFLFEYFSETQRNKGNFPGRFSGRQFSNSRSEMNVSTLELGDSALYLCASGFFGNAGELFFGEGSRLTVL.

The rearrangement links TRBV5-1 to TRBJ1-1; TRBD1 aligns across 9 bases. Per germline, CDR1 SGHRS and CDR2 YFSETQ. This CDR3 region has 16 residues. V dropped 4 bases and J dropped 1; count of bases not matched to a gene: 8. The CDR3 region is CASSALSGQGNTEAFF. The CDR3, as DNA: TGCGCCAGCAGCGCCCTATCGGGACAGGGGAACACTGAAGCTTTCTTT. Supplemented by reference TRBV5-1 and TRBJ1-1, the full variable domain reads KAGVTQTPRYLIKTRGQQVTLSCSPISGHRSVSWYQQTPGQGLQFLFEYFSETQRNKGNFPGRFSGRQFSNSRSEMNVSTLELGDSALYLCASSALSGQGNTEAFFGQGTRLTVV.

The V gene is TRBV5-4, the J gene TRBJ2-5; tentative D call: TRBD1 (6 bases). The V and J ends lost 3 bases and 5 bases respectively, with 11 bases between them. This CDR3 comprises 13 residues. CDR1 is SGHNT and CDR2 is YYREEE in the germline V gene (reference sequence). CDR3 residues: CASSSDRGETQYF. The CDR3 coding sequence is TGTGCCAGCAGCTCGGACAGAGGGGAGACCCAGTACTTC.

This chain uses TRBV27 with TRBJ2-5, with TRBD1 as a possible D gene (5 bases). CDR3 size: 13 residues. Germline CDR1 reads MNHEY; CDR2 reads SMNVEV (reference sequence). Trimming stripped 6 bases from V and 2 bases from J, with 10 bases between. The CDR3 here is CASSLKGQETQYF. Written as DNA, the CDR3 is TGTGCCAGCAGCCTGAAGGGGCAAGAGACCCAGTACTTC.

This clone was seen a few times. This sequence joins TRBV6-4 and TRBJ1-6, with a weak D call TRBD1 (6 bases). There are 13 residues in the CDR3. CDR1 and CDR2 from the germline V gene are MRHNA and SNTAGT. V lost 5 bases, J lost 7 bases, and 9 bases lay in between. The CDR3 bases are TGTGCCAGCAGTACTACAGGGAATTCACCCCTCCACTTT. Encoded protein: CASSTTGNSPLHF.

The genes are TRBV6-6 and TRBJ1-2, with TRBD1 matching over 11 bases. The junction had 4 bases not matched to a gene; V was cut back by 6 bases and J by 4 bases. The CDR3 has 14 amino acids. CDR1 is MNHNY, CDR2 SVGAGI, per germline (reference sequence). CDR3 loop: CASSRTGGSYGYTF. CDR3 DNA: TGTGCCAGCAGCAGGACAGGGGGCAGCTATGGCTACACCTTC.

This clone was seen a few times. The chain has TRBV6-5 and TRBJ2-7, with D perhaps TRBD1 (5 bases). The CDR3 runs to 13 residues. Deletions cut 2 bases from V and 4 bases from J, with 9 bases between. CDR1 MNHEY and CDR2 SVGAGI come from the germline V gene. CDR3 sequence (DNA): TGTGCCAGCAGTTACACAGGACGATACGAGCAGTACTTC. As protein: CASSYTGRYEQYF.

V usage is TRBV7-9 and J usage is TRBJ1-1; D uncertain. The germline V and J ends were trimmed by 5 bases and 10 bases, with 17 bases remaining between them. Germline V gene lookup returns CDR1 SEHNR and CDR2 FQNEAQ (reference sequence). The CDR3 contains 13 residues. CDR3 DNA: TGTGCCAGCAGCCCTACGGAGGCTGGAACAGCTTTCTTT. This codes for CASSPTEAGTAFF.

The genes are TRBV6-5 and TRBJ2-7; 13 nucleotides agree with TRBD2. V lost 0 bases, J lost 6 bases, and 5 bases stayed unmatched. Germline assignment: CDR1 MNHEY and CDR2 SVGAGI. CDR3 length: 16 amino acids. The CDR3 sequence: CASSYSTSGGSGEQYF. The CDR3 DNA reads TGTGCCAGCAGTTACTCGACTAGCGGGGGGTCGGGCGAGCAGTACTTC.

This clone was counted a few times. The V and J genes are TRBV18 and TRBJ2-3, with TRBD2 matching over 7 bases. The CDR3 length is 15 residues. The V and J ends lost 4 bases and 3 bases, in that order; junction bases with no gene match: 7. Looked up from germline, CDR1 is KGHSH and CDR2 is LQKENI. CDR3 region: CASSRGGEGTDTQYF. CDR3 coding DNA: TGTGCCAGCTCACGAGGCGGGGAGGGTACAGATACGCAGTATTTT.

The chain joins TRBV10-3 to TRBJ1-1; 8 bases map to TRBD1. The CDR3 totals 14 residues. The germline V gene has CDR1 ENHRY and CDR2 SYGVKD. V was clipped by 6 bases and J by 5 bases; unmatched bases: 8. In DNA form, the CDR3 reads TGTGCCATCAGCAATTCAGGGGGCCGGACTGAAGCTTTCTTT. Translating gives CAISNSGGRTEAFF.

The CDR3 nucleotides read TGTGCCAGCAGGCCGACAGGGGGCTTCTACGAGCAGTACTTC. Amino acid sequence: CASRPTGGFYEQYF. The chain combines TRBV2 with TRBJ2-7; TRBD1 matches at 10 bases. The CDR3 covers 14 residues. The J segment lost 3 bases and the V segment lost 6 bases, leaving 5 bases of the junction unmatched. Germline V CDR1 and CDR2: SNHLY, FYNNEI.

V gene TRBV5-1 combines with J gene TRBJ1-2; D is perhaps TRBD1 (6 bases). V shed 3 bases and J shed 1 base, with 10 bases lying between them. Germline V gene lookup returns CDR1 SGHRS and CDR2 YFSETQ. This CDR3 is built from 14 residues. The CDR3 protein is CASSSRGDNYGYTF. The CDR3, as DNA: TGCGCCAGCAGCTCCAGGGGCGATAACTATGGCTACACCTTC.

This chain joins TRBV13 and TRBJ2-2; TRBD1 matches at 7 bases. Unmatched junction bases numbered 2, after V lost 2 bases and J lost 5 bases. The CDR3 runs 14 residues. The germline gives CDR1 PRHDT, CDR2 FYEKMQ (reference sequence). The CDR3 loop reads CASSLQGETGELFF. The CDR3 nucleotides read TGTGCCAGCAGCTTACAGGGGGAGACCGGGGAGCTGTTTTTT.

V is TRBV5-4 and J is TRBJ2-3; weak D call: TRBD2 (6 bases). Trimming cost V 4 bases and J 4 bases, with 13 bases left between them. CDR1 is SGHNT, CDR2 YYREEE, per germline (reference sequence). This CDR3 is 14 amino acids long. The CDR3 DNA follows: TGTGCCAGCAGCAAGGGACTCAGTCCAGATACGCAGTATTTT. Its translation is CASSKGLSPDTQYF. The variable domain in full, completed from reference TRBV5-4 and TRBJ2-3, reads ETGVTQSPTHLIKTRGQQVTLRCSSQSGHNTVSWYQQALGQGPQFIFQYYREEENGRGNFPPRFSGLQFPNYSSELNVNALELDDSALYLCASSKGLSPDTQYFGPGTRLTVL.

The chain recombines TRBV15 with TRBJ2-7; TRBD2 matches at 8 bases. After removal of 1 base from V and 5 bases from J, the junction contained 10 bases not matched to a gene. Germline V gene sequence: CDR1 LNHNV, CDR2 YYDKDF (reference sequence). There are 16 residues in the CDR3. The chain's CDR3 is CATSRGGGGSVHEQYF. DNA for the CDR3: TGTGCCACCAGCAGAGGGGGCGGGGGGTCCGTCCACGAGCAGTACTTC.

As DNA, the CDR3 is TGCGCCAGCAGCTTTGGGCAGGGGGCAAAAAAGGACACTGAAGCTTTCTTT. This sequence encodes CASSFGQGAKKDTEAFF. The chain has TRBV5-1 and TRBJ1-1; 8 positions match TRBD1. J was trimmed by 3 bases and V by 2 bases; bases with no gene match: 12. Germline lookup yields CDR1 SGHRS and CDR2 YFSETQ. The CDR3 spans 17 residues.

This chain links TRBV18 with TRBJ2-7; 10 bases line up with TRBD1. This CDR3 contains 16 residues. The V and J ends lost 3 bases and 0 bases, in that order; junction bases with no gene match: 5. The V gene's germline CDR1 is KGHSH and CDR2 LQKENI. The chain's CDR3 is CASSPDWTGGSYEQYF. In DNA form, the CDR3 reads TGTGCCAGCTCACCGGACTGGACAGGGGGCTCCTACGAGCAGTACTTC.